Listed below are T cell receptor beta chains from one sample, sequenced in a study of T-cell memory formation after mild COVID-19. TCRdb redid the calling of the 5' RACE reads with MiXCR, one entry per CDR3 protein. The table has about 400,000 distinct CDR3 sequences, 20% to 25% seen once. The sequencing input was PBMCs or a T cell subset sorted from them (not recorded which). Receptor source: an adult woman who had mild COVID-19 (a few samples of this study predate the infection). Cell type and time point are not known. CDR3s include the opening cysteine and the closing phenylalanine or tryptophan. The order of the fields is clone size, V gene, J gene, D gene, CDR3 protein, CDR3 DNA. The D gene is left open where the match is weak. The listing skips clone size in some rows; elsewhere it reads once, few, many or a size class.

NA	TRBV7-9	TRBJ1-1	TRBD1	CASSLGTGGMVDEAFF	TGTGCCAGCAGCTTAGGGACAGGGGGAATGGTCGATGAAGCTTTCTTT
NA	TRBV7-2	TRBJ2-7	TRBD2	CASSSHWLAGGSEQYF	TGTGCCAGCAGCTCCCATTGGCTAGCGGGAGGAAGCGAGCAGTACTTC
NA	TRBV7-2	TRBJ2-7	TRBD2	CASGGGASGNLRYEQYF	TGTGCCAGCGGAGGAGGGGCTAGCGGGAACCTACGGTACGAGCAGTACTTC
NA	TRBV18	TRBJ2-3	TRBD2	CASSPSGLADTQYF	TGTGCCAGCTCACCTTCGGGACTAGCGGATACGCAGTATTTT
few	TRBV9	TRBJ2-3	TRBD2	CASSVSIGVAGVGDTQYF	TGTGCCAGCAGCGTATCGATCGGGGTAGCGGGAGTTGGAGATACGCAGTATTTT
NA	TRBV5-1	TRBJ2-3	TRBD1	CASSLPGTGRRDTQYF	TGCGCCAGCAGCTTGCCCGGGACAGGGCGTCGGGATACGCAGTATTTT
NA	TRBV6-5	TRBJ1-6	NA	CASSYSGRRNSPLHF	TGTGCCAGCAGTTACTCAGGCAGGCGTAATTCACCCCTCCACTTT
few	TRBV12-3/TRBV12-4	TRBJ2-7	NA	CASSFTGSNYEQYF	TGTGCCAGCAGTTTCACCGGGAGTAACTACGAGCAGTACTTC
NA	TRBV7-9	TRBJ1-4	NA	CASSYPLGEKLFF	TGTGCCAGCAGCTACCCCTTGGGTGAAAAACTGTTTTTT
few	TRBV28	TRBJ1-5	NA	CASSSFNGIQPQHF	TGTGCCAGCAGTTCCTTTAACGGGATTCAGCCCCAGCATTTT
few	TRBV9	TRBJ2-5	NA	CASSVYSMDGETQYF	TGTGCCAGCAGCGTGTATTCTATGGACGGGGAGACCCAGTACTTC
few	TRBV24-1	TRBJ2-3	TRBD2	CATSVPTSPVGDTQYF	TGTGCCACCAGTGTCCCGACTAGCCCTGTGGGAGATACGCAGTATTTT
few	TRBV6-1	TRBJ1-1	NA	CASRTQSGRGTEAFF	TGTGCCAGCAGGACCCAATCAGGGCGCGGTACTGAAGCTTTCTTT
NA	TRBV19	TRBJ2-5	NA	CASTGRQETQYF	TGTGCCAGTACTGGGCGTCAAGAGACCCAGTACTTC
NA	TRBV12-3/TRBV12-4	TRBJ1-1	TRBD1	CASSLPQGQKNTEAFF	TGTGCCAGCAGTTTGCCCCAGGGACAGAAGAACACTGAAGCTTTCTTT
NA	TRBV5-4	TRBJ2-1	NA	CASSPRGGTANEQFF	TGTGCCAGCAGCCCCCGAGGGGGGACAGCGAATGAGCAGTTCTTC
NA	TRBV30	TRBJ2-1	TRBD2	CAWSLAGGINEQFF	TGTGCCTGGTCACTAGCGGGAGGGATCAATGAGCAGTTCTTC
NA	TRBV6-5	TRBJ1-5	NA	CASSKNPGGVNSNQPQHF	TGTGCCAGCAGTAAAAACCCCGGAGGGGTTAATAGCAATCAGCCCCAGCATTTT
NA	TRBV6-2/TRBV6-3	TRBJ2-1	TRBD2	CASSYTTAGGYNEQFF	TGTGCCAGCAGTTACACGACAGCGGGGGGCTACAATGAGCAGTTCTTC
NA	TRBV19	TRBJ2-1	TRBD1	CASSIGTGVNNEQFF	TGTGCCAGTAGTATTGGGACAGGGGTCAACAATGAGCAGTTCTTC
NA	TRBV12-3/TRBV12-4	TRBJ1-1	NA	CASSREYPEAFF	TGTGCCAGCAGTCGGGAGTACCCTGAAGCTTTCTTT
NA	TRBV29-1	TRBJ2-1	NA	CSVEKIRTEQFF	TGCAGCGTTGAAAAGATTCGGACGGAGCAGTTCTTC
few	TRBV12-3/TRBV12-4	TRBJ1-5	NA	CASRLGRLSNQPQHF	TGTGCCAGCAGACTAGGACGTCTTAGCAATCAGCCCCAGCATTTT
many	TRBV5-1	TRBJ1-1	NA	CASSLGSGTEAFF	TGCGCCAGCAGCTTGGGCTCTGGGACTGAAGCTTTCTTT
NA	TRBV20-1	TRBJ2-2	NA	CSARLAPNTGELFF	TGCAGTGCTAGACTAGCGCCGAACACCGGGGAGCTGTTTTTT
few	TRBV7-9	TRBJ2-3	NA	CASSSWDFRGGGSTDTQYF	TGTGCCAGCAGCTCCTGGGACTTTAGGGGCGGAGGGAGCACAGATACGCAGTATTTT
NA	TRBV29-1	TRBJ2-2	NA	CSALENTGELFF	TGCAGCGCCCTAGAGAACACCGGGGAGCTGTTTTTT
few	TRBV12-3/TRBV12-4	TRBJ2-7	NA	CASSPRLVGEQYF	TGTGCCAGCAGTCCAAGACTAGTAGGCGAGCAGTACTTC
few	TRBV9	TRBJ1-5	NA	CASSAGSSNQPQHF	TGTGCCAGCAGCGCAGGGTCGAGCAATCAGCCCCAGCATTTT
NA	TRBV6-2/TRBV6-3	TRBJ2-3	NA	CASSYPSHLYF	TGTGCCAGCAGTTACCCCTCTCATCTGTATTTT
many	TRBV15	TRBJ2-3	NA	CATSSSPRTDTQYF	TGTGCCACCAGCAGCTCGCCCCGCACAGATACGCAGTATTTT
NA	TRBV28	TRBJ2-5	NA	CASRSSGVWGETQYF	TGTGCCAGCAGATCTTCAGGGGTTTGGGGAGAGACCCAGTACTTC
NA	TRBV12-3/TRBV12-4	TRBJ1-1	NA	CASSLSGAPRGAFF	TGTGCCAGCAGTTTGTCGGGGGCCCCCAGGGGAGCTTTCTTT
few	TRBV7-7	TRBJ2-1	TRBD1	CASSLAGTGPYNEQFF	TGTGCCAGCAGCTTGGCCGGGACAGGGCCCTACAATGAGCAGTTCTTC
NA	TRBV7-8	TRBJ1-1	NA	CASSLETASMNTEAFF	TGTGCCAGCAGCTTAGAAACAGCCAGCATGAACACTGAAGCTTTCTTT
NA	TRBV12-3/TRBV12-4	TRBJ1-2	NA	CASREDRKPSYGYTF	TGTGCCAGCAGAGAAGACAGGAAACCCTCCTATGGCTACACCTTC
NA	TRBV9	TRBJ2-7	TRBD1	CASSVESYGDRSEQYF	TGTGCCAGCAGCGTAGAGTCGTACGGGGACAGGAGCGAGCAGTACTTC
NA	TRBV12-3/TRBV12-4	TRBJ2-5	NA	CASSWAVGETQYF	TGTGCCAGCAGCTGGGCGGTAGGGGAGACCCAGTACTTC